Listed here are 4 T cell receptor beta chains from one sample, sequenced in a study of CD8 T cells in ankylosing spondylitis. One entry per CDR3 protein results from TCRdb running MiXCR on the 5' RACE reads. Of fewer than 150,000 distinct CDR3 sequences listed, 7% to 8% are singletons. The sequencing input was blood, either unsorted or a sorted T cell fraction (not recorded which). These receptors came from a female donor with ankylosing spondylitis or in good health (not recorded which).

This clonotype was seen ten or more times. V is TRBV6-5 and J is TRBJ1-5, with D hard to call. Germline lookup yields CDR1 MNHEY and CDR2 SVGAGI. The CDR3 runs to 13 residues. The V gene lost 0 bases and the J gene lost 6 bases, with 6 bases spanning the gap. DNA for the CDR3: TGTGCCAGCAGTTACTCTCCCCGTCAGCCCCAGCATTTT. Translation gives CASSYSPRQPQHF.

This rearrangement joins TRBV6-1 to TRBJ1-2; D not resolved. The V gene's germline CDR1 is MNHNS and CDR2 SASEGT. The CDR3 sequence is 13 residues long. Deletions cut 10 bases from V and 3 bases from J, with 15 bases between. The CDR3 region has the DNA TGTGCCACCCGGACGGGGAAAGACTATGGCTACACCTTC. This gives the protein CATRTGKDYGYTF.

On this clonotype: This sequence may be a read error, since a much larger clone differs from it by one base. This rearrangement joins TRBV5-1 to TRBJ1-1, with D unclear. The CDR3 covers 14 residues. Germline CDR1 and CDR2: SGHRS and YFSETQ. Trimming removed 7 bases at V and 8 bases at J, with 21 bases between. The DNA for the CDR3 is TGCGCCAGCTGCCCGCAAGAGATACGTTTCGAAGCTTTCTTT. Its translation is CASCPQEIRFEAFF.

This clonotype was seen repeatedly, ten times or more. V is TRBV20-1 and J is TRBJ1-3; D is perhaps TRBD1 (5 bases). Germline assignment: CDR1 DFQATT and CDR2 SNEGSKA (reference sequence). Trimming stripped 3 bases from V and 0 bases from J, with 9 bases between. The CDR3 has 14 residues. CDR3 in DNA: TGCAGTGCTAGGCTCCAGGGCTCTGGAAACACCATATATTTT. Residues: CSARLQGSGNTIYF.